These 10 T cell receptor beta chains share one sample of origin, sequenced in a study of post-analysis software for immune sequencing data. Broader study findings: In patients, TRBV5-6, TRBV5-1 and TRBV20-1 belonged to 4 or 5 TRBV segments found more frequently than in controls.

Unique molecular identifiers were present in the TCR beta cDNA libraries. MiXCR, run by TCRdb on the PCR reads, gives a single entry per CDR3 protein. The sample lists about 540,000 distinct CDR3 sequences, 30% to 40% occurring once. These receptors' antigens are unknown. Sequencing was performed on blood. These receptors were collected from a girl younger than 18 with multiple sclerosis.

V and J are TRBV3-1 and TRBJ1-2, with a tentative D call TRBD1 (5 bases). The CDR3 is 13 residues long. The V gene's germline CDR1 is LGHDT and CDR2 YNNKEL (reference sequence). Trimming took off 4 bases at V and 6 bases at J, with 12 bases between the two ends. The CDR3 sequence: CASSLRGEDGYTF. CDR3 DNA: TGTGCCAGCAGCCTTAGGGGCGAGGATGGCTACACCTTC.

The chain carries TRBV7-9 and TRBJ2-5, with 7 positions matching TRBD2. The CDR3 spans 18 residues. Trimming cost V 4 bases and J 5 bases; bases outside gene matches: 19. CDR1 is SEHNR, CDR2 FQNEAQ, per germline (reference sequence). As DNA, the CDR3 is TGTGCCAGCAGCTCATCAATCAGCTCCTGGGGAGGGGAGGAGACCCAGTACTTC. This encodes CASSSSISSWGGEETQYF.

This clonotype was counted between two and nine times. CDR3 amino acids: CASSDYSYRGNQPQHF. For the CDR3, the DNA is TGTGCCAGCAGTGATTACAGCTATAGAGGCAATCAGCCCCAGCATTTT. This chain links TRBV2 with TRBJ1-5; D gene ambiguous. The CDR3 sequence is 16 residues long. Trimming removed 3 bases from V and 2 bases from J, with 14 bases in between. Germline loops: CDR1 SNHLY, CDR2 FYNNEI. Full variable domain (remainder filled in from reference TRBV2 and TRBJ1-5): EPEVTQTPSHQVTQMGQEVILRCVPISNHLYFYWYRQILGQKVEFLVSFYNNEISEKSEIFDDQFSVERPDGSNFTLKIRSTKLEDSAMYFCASSDYSYRGNQPQHFGDGTRLSIL.

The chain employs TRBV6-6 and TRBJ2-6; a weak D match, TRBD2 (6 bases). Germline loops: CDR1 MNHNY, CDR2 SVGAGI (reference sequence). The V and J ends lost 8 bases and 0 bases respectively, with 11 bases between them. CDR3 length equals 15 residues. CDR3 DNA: TGTGCCAGCGAGGGCGGGAACTCTGGGGCCAACGTCCTGACTTTC. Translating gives CASEGGNSGANVLTF.

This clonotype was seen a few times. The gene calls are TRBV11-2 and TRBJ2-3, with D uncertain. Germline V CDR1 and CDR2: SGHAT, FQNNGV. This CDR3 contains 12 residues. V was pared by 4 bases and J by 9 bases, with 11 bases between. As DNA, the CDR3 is TGTGCCAGCAGCTCCGGAGCCGGGACGCAGTATTTT. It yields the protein CASSSGAGTQYF. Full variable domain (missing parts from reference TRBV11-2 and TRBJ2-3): EAGVAQSPRYKIIEKRQSVAFWCNPISGHATLYWYQQILGQGPKLLIQFQNNGVVDDSQLPKDRFSAERLKGVDSTLKIQPAKLEDSAVYLCASSSGAGTQYFGPGTRLTVL.

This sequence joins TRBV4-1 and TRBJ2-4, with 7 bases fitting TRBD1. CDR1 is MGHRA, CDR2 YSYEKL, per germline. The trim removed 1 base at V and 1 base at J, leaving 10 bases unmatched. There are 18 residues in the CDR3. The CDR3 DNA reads TGCGCCAGCAGCCAAGGACTTGACAGGGCCGACGCCAAAAACATTCAGTACTTC. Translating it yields CASSQGLDRADAKNIQYF.

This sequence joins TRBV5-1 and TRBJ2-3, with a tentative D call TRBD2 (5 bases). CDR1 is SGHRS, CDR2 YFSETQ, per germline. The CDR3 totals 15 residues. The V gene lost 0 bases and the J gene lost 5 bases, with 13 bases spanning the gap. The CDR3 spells CASSLADWAGDTQYF. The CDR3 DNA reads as TGCGCCAGCAGCTTGGCTGACTGGGCGGGAGATACGCAGTATTTT.

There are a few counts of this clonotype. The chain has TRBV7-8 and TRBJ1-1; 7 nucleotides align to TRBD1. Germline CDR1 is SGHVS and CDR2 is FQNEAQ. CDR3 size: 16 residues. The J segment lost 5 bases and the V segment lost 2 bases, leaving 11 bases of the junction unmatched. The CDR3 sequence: CASSLWPQTGRTEAFF. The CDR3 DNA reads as TGTGCCAGCAGCTTATGGCCCCAGACAGGGCGGACTGAAGCTTTCTTT.

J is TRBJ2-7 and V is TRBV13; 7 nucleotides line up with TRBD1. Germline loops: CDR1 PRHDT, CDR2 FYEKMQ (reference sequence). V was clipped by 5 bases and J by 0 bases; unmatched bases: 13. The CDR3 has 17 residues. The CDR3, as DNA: TGTGCCAGCAGCGAGCTCCTGACAGGGCAACACTCCTACGAGCAGTACTTC. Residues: CASSELLTGQHSYEQYF.

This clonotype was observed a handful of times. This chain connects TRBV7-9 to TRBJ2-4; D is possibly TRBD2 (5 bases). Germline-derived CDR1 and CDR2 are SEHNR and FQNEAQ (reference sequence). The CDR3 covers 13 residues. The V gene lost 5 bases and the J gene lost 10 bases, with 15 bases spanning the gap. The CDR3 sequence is CASSPKDRGIQYF. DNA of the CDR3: TGTGCCAGCAGCCCCAAGGACCGGGGTATTCAGTACTTC.